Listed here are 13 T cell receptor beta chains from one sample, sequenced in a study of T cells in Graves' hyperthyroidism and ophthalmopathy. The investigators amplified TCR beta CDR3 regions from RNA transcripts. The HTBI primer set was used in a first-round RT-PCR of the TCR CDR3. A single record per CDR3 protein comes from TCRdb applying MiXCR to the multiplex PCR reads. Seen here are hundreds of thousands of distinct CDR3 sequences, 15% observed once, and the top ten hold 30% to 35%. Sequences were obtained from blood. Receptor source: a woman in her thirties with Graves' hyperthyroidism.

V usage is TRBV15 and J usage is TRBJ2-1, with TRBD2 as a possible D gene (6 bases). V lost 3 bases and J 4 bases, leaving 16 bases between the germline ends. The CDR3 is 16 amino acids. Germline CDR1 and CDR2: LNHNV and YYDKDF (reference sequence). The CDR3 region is CATSSVSGREYNEQFF. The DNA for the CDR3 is TGTGCCACCAGCAGTGTTAGCGGTCGGGAGTACAATGAGCAGTTCTTC.

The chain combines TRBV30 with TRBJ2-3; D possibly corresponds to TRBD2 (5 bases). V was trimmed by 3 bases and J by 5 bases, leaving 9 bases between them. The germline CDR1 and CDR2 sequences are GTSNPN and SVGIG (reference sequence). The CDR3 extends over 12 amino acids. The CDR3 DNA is TGTGCCTGGAGGGCCGAGGGAGATACGCAGTATTTT. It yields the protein CAWRAEGDTQYF.

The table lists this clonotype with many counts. DNA of the CDR3: TGCGCCAGCAGCTCCCTAGCGGGAGGGTCCGGTGAGCAGTTCTTC. This sequence encodes CASSSLAGGSGEQFF. This chain connects TRBV5-1 to TRBJ2-1; 12 bases are a match to TRBD2. CDR1 SGHRS and CDR2 YFSETQ come from the germline V gene. Trimming took 3 bases from V and 9 from J; bases not matched to a gene: 7. The CDR3 consists of 15 residues.

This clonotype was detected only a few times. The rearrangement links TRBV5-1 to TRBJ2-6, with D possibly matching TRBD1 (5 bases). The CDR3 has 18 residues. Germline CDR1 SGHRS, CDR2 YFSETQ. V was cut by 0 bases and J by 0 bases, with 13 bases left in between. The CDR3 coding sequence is TGCGCCAGCAGCTTGGGGCAGGGAATTTACTCTGGGGCCAACGTCCTGACTTTC. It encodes CASSLGQGIYSGANVLTF.

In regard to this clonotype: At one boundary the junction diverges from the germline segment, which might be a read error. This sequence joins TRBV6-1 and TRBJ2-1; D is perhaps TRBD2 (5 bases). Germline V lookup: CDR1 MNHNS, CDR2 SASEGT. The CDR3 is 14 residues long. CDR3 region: CASSLSSGNNEQSF. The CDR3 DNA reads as TGTGCCAGCAGCCTAAGCTCGGGAAATAATGAGCAGTCCTTC.

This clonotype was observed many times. CDR3 nucleotide sequence: TGTGCCAGCAGCCAAGATAGCGGGAGTACAGATACGCAGTATTTT. Amino acid sequence: CASSQDSGSTDTQYF. This chain joins TRBV3-1 and TRBJ2-3; 9 bases align to TRBD2. The CDR3 runs 15 residues. Germline values: CDR1 LGHDT, CDR2 YNNKEL (reference sequence). V was clipped by 0 bases and J by 3 bases; unmatched bases: 1.

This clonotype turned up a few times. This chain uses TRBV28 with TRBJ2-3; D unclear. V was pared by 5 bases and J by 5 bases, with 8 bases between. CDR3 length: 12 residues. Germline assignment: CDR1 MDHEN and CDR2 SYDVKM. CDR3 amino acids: CASSPGQDTQYF. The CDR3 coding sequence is TGTGCCAGCAGTCCCGGTCAAGATACGCAGTATTTT. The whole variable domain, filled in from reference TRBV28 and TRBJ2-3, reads DVKVTQSSRYLVKRTGEKVFLECVQDMDHENMFWYRQDPGLGLRLIYFSYDVKMKEKGDIPEGYSVSREKKERFSLILESASTNQTSMYLCASSPGQDTQYFGPGTRLTVL.

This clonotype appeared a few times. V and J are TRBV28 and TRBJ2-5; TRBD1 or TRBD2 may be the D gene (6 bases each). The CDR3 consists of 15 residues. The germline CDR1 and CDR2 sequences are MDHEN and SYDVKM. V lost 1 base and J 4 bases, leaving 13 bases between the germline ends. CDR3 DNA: TGTGCCAGCAGTTTATTAGGGGGGACATCAGAGACCCAGTACTTC. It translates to CASSLLGGTSETQYF.

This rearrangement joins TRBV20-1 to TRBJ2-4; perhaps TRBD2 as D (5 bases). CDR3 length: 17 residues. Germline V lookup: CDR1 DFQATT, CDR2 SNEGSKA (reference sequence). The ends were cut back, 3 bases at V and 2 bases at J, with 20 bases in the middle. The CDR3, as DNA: TGCAGTGCTAGGGAAAACCCCGGGATACCAACCAAAAACATTCAGTACTTC. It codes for CSARENPGIPTKNIQYF.

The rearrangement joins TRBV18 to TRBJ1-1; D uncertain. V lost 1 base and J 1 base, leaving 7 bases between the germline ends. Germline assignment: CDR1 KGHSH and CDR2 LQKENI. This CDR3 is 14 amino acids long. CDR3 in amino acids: CASSPQRENTEAFF. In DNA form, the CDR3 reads TGTGCCAGCTCACCACAGAGAGAGAACACTGAAGCTTTCTTT.

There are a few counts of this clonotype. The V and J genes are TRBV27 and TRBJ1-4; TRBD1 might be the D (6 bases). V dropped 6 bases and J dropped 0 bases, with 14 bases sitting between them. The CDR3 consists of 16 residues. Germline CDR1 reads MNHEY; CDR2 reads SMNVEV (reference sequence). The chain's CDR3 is CASSPRTVPTNEKLFF. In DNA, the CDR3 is TGTGCCAGCAGCCCACGGACAGTCCCAACTAATGAAAAACTGTTTTTT.

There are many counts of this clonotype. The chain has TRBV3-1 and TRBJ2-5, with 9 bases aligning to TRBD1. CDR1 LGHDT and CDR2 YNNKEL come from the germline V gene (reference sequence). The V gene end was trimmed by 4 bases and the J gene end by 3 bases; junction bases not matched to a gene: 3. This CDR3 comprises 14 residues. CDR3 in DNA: TGTGCCAGCAGCCGGACAGGGGCTGAAGAGACCCAGTACTTC. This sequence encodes CASSRTGAEETQYF.

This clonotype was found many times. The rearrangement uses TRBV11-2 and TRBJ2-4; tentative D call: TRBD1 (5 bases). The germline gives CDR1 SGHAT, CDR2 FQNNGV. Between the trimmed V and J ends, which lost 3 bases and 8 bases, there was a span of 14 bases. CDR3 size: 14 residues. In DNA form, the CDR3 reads TGTGCCAGCAGCTTCACCCAGGGAACGGACATTCAGTACTTC. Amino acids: CASSFTQGTDIQYF.